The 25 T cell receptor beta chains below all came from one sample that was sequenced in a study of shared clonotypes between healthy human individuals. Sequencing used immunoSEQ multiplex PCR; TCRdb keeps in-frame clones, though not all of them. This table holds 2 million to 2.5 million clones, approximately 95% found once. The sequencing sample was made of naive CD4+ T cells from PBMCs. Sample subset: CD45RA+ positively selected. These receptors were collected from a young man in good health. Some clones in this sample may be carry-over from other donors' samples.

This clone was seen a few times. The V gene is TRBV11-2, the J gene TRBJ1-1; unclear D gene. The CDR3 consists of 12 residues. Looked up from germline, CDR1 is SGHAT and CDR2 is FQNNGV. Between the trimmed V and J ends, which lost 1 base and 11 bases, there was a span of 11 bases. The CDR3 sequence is CASSLADEAAFF. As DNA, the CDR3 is TGTGCCAGCAGCTTAGCGGACGAGGCGGCTTTCTTT.

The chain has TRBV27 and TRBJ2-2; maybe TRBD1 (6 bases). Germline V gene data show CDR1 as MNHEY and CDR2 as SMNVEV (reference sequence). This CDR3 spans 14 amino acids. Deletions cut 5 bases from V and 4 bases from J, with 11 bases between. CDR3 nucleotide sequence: TGTGCCAGCAGTCCGGGACACCTCACCGGGGAGCTGTTTTTT. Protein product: CASSPGHLTGELFF.

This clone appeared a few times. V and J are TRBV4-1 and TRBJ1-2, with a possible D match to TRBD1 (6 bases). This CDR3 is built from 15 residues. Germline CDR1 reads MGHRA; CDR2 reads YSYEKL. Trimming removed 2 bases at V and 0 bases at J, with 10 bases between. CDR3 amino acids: CASSQWTEANYGYTF. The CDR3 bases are TGCGCCAGCAGCCAATGGACAGAGGCTAACTATGGCTACACCTTC.

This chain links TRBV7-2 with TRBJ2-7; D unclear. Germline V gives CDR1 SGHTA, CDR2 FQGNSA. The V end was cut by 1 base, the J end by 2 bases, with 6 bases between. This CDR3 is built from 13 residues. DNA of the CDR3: TGTGCCAGCAGCTTAGACAAAGCCTACGAGCAGTACTTC. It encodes CASSLDKAYEQYF.

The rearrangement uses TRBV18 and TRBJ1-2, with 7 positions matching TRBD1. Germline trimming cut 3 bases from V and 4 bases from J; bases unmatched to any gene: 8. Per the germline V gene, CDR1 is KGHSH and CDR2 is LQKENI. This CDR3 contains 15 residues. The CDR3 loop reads CASSPTDRPRYGYTF. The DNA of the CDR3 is TGTGCCAGCTCACCGACGGACAGGCCACGCTATGGCTACACCTTC.

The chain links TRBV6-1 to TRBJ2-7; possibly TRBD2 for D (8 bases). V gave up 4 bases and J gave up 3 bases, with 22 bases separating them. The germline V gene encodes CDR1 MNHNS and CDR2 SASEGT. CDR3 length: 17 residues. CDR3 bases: TGTGCCAGCAGTGCAGGGGGTATTAGCGGGATATTCTACGAGCAGTACTTC. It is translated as CASSAGGISGIFYEQYF.

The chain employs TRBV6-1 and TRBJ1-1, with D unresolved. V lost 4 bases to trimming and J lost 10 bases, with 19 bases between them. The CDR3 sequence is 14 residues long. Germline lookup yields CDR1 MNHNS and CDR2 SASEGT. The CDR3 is CASSGPGLGRLAFF. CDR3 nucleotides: TGTGCCAGCAGTGGCCCGGGTCTAGGCAGGCTAGCTTTCTTT.

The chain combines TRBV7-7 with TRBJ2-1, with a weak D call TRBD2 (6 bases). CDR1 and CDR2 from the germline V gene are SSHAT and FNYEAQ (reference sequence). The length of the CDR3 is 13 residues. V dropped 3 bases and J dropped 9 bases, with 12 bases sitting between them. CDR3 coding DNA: TGTGCCAGCAGCTTCGGGGAGGCTGGTGAGCAGTTCTTC. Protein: CASSFGEAGEQFF.

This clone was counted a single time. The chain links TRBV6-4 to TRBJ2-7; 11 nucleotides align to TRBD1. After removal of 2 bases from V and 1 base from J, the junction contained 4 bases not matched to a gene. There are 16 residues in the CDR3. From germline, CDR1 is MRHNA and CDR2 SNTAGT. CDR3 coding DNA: TGTGCCAGCAGTGACCCGGACAGGGGGCTTTCCTACGAGCAGTACTTC. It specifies CASSDPDRGLSYEQYF.

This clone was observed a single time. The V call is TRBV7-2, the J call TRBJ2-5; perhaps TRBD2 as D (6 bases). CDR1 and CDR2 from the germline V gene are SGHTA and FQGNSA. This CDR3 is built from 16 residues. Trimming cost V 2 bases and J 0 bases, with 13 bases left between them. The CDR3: CASSLPRGGYQETQYF. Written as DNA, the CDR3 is TGTGCCAGCAGCTTACCCCGCGGAGGGTACCAAGAGACCCAGTACTTC.

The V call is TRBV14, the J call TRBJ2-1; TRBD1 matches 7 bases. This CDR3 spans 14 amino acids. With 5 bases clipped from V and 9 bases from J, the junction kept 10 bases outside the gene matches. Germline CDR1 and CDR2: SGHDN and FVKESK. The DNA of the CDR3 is TGTGCCAGCAGCTGGCGTACAGGGGTGACTGAGCAGTTCTTC. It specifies CASSWRTGVTEQFF.

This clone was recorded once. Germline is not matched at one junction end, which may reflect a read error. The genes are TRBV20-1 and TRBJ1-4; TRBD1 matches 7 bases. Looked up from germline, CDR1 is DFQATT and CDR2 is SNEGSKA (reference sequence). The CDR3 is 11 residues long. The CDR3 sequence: CSARNSGTANF. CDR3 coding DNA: TGCAGTGCTCGTAACTCCGGGACAGCAAATTTT.

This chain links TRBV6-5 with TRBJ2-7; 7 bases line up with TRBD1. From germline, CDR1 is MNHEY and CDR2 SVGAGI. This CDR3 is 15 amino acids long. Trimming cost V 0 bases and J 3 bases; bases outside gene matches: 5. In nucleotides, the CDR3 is TGTGCCAGCAGTTACTCGATTAGGGGGCACTACGAGCAGTACTTC. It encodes CASSYSIRGHYEQYF.

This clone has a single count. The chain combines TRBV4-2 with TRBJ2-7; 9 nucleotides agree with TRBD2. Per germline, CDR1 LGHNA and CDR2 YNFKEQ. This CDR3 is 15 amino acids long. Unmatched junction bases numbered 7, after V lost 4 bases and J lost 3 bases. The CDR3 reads CASSRTATSGYEQYF. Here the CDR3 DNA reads TGTGCCAGCAGCCGAACTGCGACTAGCGGCTACGAGCAGTACTTC.

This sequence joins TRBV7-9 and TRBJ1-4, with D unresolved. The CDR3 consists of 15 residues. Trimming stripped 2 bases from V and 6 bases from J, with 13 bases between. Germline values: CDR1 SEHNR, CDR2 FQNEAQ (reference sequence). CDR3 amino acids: CASSLYGSKDEKLFF. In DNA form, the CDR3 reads TGTGCCAGCAGCTTATATGGGTCCAAGGATGAAAAACTGTTTTTT.

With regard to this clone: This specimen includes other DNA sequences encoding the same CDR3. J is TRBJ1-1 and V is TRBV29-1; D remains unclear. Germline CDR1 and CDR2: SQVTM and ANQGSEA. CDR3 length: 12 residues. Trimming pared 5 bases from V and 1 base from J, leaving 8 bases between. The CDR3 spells CSVSRGNTEAFF. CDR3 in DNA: TGCAGCGTTTCTCGAGGGAACACTGAAGCTTTCTTT.

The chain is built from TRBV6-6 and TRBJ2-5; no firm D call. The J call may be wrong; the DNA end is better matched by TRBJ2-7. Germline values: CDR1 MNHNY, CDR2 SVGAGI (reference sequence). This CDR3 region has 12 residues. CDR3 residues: CASSFSAYEQYF. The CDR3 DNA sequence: TGTGCCAGCAGTTTCAGCGCCTACGAGCAGTACTTC.

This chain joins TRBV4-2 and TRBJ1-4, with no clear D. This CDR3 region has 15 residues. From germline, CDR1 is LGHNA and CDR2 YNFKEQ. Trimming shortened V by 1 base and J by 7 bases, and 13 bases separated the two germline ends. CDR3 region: CASSQGTSKLEKLFF. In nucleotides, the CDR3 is TGTGCCAGCAGCCAAGGGACTTCTAAGCTTGAAAAACTGTTTTTT.

CDR3 in DNA: TGTGCCAGCAGTTTAATTGGGGGACTTATTAACACCGGGGAGCTGTTTTTT. Translated: CASSLIGGLINTGELFF. The genes are TRBV28 and TRBJ2-2; possibly TRBD2 for D (6 bases). The ends were cut back, 2 bases at V and 2 bases at J, with 15 bases in the middle. Germline values: CDR1 MDHEN, CDR2 SYDVKM. The CDR3 consists of 17 residues.

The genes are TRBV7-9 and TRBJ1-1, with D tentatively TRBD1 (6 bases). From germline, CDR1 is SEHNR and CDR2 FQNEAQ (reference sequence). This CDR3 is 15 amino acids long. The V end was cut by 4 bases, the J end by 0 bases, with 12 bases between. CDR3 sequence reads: CASSSPTGLNTEAFF. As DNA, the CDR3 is TGTGCCAGCAGCTCACCCACAGGGTTGAACACTGAAGCTTTCTTT.

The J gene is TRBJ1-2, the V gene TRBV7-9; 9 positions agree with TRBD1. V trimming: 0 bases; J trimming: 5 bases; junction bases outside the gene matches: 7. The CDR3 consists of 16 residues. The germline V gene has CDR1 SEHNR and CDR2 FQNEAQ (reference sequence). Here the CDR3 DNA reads TGTGCCAGCAGCTTAGCGGGGACACAGGGGGCGTATGGCTACACCTTC. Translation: CASSLAGTQGAYGYTF.

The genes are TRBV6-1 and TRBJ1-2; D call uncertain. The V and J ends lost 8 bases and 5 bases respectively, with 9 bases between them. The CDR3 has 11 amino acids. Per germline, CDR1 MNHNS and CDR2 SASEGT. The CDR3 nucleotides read TGTGCCAGCGAGGACGAGTATGGCTACACCTTC. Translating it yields CASEDEYGYTF.

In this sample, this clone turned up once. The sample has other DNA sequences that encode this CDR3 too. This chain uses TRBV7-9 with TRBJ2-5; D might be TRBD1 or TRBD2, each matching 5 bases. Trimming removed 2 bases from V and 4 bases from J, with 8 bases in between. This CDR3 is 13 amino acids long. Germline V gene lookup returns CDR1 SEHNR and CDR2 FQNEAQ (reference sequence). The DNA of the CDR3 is TGTGCCAGCAGCTTACGTGGGACAGAGACCCAGTACTTC. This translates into CASSLRGTETQYF. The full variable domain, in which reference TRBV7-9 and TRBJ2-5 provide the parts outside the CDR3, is DTGVSQNPRHKITKRGQNVTFRCDPISEHNRLYWYRQTLGQGPEFLTYFQNEAQLEKSRLLSDRFSAERPKGSFSTLEIQRTEQGDSAMYLCASSLRGTETQYFGPGTRLLVL.

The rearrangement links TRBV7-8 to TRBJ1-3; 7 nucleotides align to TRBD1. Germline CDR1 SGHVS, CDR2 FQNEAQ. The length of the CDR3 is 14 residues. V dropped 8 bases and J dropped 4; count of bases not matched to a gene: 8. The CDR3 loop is CASGRGSSGNTIYF. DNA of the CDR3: TGTGCCAGCGGCAGGGGGAGCTCCGGAAACACCATATATTTT.

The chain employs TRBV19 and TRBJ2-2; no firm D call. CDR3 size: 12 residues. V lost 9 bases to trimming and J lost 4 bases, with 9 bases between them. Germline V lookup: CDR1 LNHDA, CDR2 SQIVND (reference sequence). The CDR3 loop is CASFRSTGELFF. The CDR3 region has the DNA TGTGCCAGCTTCCGGAGCACCGGGGAGCTGTTTTTT.